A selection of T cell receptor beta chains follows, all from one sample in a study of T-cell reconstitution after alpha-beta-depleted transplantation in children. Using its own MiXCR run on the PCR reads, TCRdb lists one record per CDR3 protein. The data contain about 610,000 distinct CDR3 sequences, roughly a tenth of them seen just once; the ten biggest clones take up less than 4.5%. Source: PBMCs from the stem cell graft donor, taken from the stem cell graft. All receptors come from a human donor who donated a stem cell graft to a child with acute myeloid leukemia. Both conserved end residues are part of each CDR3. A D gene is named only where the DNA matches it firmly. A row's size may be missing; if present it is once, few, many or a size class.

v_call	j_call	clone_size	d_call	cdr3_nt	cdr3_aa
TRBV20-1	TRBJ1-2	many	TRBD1	TGCAGTGCTAGAGATTTGGACAGGGGATATGGCTACACCTTC	CSARDLDRGYGYTF
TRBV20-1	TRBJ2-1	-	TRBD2	TGCAGTGCTAACGGACTAGCGGGAATCAATGAGCAGTTCTTC	CSANGLAGINEQFF
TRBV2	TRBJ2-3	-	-	TGTGCCAGCAGTGAAGCAAGGACCTGGGGAGATACGCAGTATTTT	CASSEARTWGDTQYF
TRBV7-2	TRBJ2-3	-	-	TGTGCCAGCAGCTTACGTCCAGCCACAGATACGCAGTATTTT	CASSLRPATDTQYF
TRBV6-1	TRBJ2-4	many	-	TGTGCCAGCAGTGAAGTCAAACTAGCCAAAAACATTCAGTACTTC	CASSEVKLAKNIQYF
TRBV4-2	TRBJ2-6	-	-	TGTGCCAGCAGCCAAGAGACGGCGTCTGGGGCCAACGTCCTGACTTTC	CASSQETASGANVLTF
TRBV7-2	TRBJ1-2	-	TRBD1	TGTGCCAGCAGCCCGCGACAGGGTTTGGGCTACACCTTC	CASSPRQGLGYTF
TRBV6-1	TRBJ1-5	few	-	TGTGCCAGCAGAGGACAGTATAGCAATCAGCCCCAGCATTTT	CASRGQYSNQPQHF
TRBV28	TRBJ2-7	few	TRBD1	TGTGCCAGCACCTGGGACAGCTCTAGTGAGCAGTACTTC	CASTWDSSSEQYF
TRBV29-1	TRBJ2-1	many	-	TGCAGCGTTGAAGATGAGCCGGGGGATGAGCAGTTCTTC	CSVEDEPGDEQFF
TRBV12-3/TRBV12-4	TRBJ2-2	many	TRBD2	TGTGCCAGCATTTATAGCGGGAGGGGGAACACCGGGGAGCTGTTTTTT	CASIYSGRGNTGELFF
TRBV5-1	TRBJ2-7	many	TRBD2	TGCGCCAGCTCAGTCACCAGCGGGAGTACTGCCTACGAGCAGTACTTC	CASSVTSGSTAYEQYF
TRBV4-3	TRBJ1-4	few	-	TGCGCCAGCAGCCAGATGGGGATGAGTGAAAAACTGTTTTTT	CASSQMGMSEKLFF
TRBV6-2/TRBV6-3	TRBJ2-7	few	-	TGTGCCAGCAGTTACTCGAGCCTCACGTCCCTCCCCTACGAGCAGTACTTC	CASSYSSLTSLPYEQYF
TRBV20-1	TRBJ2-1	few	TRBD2	TGCAGTGCTAGAAGGACACGACTAGCGGGAGAAATCGCCTACAATGAGCAGTTCTTC	CSARRTRLAGEIAYNEQFF
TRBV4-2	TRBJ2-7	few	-	TGTGCCAGCAGCGGGCAAAGAGGGGGAGACGAGCAGTACTTC	CASSGQRGGDEQYF
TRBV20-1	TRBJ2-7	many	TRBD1	TGCAGTGCTCACCGGGACAGGGGTACCTACGAGCAGTACTTC	CSAHRDRGTYEQYF
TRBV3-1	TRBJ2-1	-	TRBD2	TGTGCCAGCAGCCAAGCGGCCGGGACTAGGACTCGCTTC	CASSQAAGTRTRF
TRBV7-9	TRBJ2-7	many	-	TGTGCCAGCAGCTTAGGCCTGGGACCCGGACCCGAGCAGTACTTC	CASSLGLGPGPEQYF
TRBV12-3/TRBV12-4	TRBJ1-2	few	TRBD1	TGTGCCAGCAGTTTTTCCGGGACAGGTGGGGACTATGGCTACACCTTC	CASSFSGTGGDYGYTF
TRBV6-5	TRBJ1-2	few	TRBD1	TGTGCCAGCAGCTTAACCGGACAGGACTATGGCTACACCTTC	CASSLTGQDYGYTF
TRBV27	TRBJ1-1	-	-	TGTGCCAGCAGCCCGGAGACAGCCATGAACACTGAAGCTTTCTTT	CASSPETAMNTEAFF
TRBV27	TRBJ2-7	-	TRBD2	TGTGCCAGCAGTTTCAATAGCGGGGGGCCAGAGTTGTACTTC	CASSFNSGGPELYF
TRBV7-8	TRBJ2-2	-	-	TGTGCCAGCAGCGGGATGACGCAAACCGGGGAGCTGTTTTTT	CASSGMTQTGELFF
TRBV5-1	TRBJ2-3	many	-	TGCGCCAGCAGCTCCCGGGACACCGCAGATACGCAGTATTTT	CASSSRDTADTQYF
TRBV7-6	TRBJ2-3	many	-	TGTGCCAGCAGCTTTCTCCCATCGAATACGCAGTATTTT	CASSFLPSNTQYF
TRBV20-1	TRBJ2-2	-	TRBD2	TGCAGTGCTAAGAGGTTGACTAGCGGAAGAGGGGCCGGGGAGCTGTTTTTT	CSAKRLTSGRGAGELFF
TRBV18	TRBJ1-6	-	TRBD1	TGTGCCAGCTCACCGTTAGGACAGGCAAATTCACCCCTCCACTTT	CASSPLGQANSPLHF
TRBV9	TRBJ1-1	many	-	TGTGCCAGCAGCTCTGGGGCCTCAATGGAAGCTTTCTTT	CASSSGASMEAFF
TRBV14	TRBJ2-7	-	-	TGTGCCAGCAGCCAAGATAGTGGGCAGATTTGTCTCTACGAGCAGTACTTC	CASSQDSGQICLYEQYF
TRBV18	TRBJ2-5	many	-	TGTGCCAGCTCACCAGGGGAAGAGACCCAGTACTTC	CASSPGEETQYF
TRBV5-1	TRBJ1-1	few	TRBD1	TGCGCCAGCAGTGGCCAGGGGGGGCGGACTGAAGCTTTCTTT	CASSGQGGRTEAFF
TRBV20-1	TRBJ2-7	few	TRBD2	TGCAGTGCTAGAGACCCCCCTGACCCACTAGCGCACGAGCAGTACTTC	CSARDPPDPLAHEQYF
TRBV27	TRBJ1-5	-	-	TGTGCCAGCAGTGTACAGGGAGTCGGCAATCAGCCCCAGCATTTT	CASSVQGVGNQPQHF
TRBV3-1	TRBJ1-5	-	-	TGTGCCAGCAGCCAAGAAGGCCGGGGTCAGCCCCAGCATTTT	CASSQEGRGQPQHF
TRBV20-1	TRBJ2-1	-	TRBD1	TGCAGTGCTAGAGAGAGCTTAGACAGGGGACTTAGAAATGAGCAGTTCTTC	CSARESLDRGLRNEQFF
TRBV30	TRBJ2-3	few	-	TGTGCCTGGAGACCGGGATCCACAGATACGCAGTATTTT	CAWRPGSTDTQYF
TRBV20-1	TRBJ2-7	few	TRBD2	TGCAGTGCTAGAGTTTATTTAGCGGGGCGCCTAGGCTACGAGCAGTACTTC	CSARVYLAGRLGYEQYF
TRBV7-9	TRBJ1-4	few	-	TGTGCCAGCAGCTCGGAGGACCGTCGGGAAAAACTGTTTTTT	CASSSEDRREKLFF
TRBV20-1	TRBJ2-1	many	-	TGCAGTGAGGGGAGACAGGACAATGAGCAGTTCTTC	CSEGRQDNEQFF
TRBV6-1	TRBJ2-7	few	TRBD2	TGTGCCAGCAGTGACTACGGGGGGTCCTACGAGCAGTACTTC	CASSDYGGSYEQYF
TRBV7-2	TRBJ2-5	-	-	TGTGCCAGCAAATCAGGGGGGGTTGTCGAGACCCAGTACTTC	CASKSGGVVETQYF
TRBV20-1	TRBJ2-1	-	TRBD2	TGCAGTGCTAAGGCTTGGGGACTAGCGGGAGGCAATGAGCAGTTCTTC	CSAKAWGLAGGNEQFF
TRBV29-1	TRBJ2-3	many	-	TGCAGCGTCGGACAGTTCACAGATACGCAGTATTTT	CSVGQFTDTQYF
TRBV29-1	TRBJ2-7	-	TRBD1	TGCAGCGTTGTGGCCAGGGGGAACGACGAGCAGTACTTC	CSVVARGNDEQYF
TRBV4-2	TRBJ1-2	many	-	TGTGCCAGCAGCCAAGATCCTTCGCGGGGGGACTTATACTATGGCTACACCTTC	CASSQDPSRGDLYYGYTF
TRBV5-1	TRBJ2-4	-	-	TGCGCCAGCAGCTGGGGGCCAGGGTTTCAGGCCAAAAACATTCAGTACTTC	CASSWGPGFQAKNIQYF
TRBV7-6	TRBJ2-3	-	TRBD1	TGTGCCAGCAGCCGGGGACAGGCTACAGATACGCAGTATTTT	CASSRGQATDTQYF
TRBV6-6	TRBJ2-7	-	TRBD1	TGTGCCAGCACTACAGGGGGCTACGAGCAGTACTTC	CASTTGGYEQYF
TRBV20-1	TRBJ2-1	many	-	TGCAGTGCTAGTCGATCAAGCGGTGAGCAGTTCTTC	CSASRSSGEQFF
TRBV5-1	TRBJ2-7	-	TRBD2	TGCGCCAGCAGCTTGGACAGCGGGGGGCTTAACTACGAGCAGTACTTC	CASSLDSGGLNYEQYF
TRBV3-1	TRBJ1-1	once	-	TGTGCCAGCAGCCAAGAATTTAAGGCGGACAGGAACACTGAAGCTTTCTTT	CASSQEFKADRNTEAFF
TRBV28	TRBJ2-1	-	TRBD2	TGTGCCAGCAGCCTGCCCGGGACTAGCGCCAGCTACAATGAGCAGTTCTTC	CASSLPGTSASYNEQFF
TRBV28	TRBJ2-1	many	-	TGTGCCAGCAGTTTTCGACGGTCCTACAATGAGCAGTTCTTC	CASSFRRSYNEQFF